These 11 T cell receptor beta chains were sequenced from one sample in a study of blood T cell repertoires in COVID-19 (dated by TCRdb to between 2020 and 2021). Library construction relied on the immunoSEQ multiplex PCR assay. In TCRdb, the immuneACCESS table is reduced to in-frame sequences with V and J assigned. These tables do not hold every clone; where another copy was compared, an unresolved V gene accounts for under half, and the others remain unexplained. The sample table holds about 220,000 clones, of which roughly four fifths were seen once. The leading ten clones occupy roughly 8.2% of the sample. Sequenced sample: peripheral blood. The receptors originated from a woman at least 80 years old with COVID-19, enrolled during active disease.

The sample holds one count of this clone. This rearrangement joins TRBV4-1 to TRBJ2-7; 9 bases are a match to TRBD2. The V segment lost 1 base and the J segment 2 bases; nucleotides outside the gene matches: 3. The CDR3 extends over 15 amino acids. The germline gives CDR1 MGHRA, CDR2 YSYEKL. The CDR3 sequence: CASSQVAGAPYEQYF. The CDR3 DNA is TGCGCCAGCAGCCAAGTAGCGGGAGCACCCTACGAGCAGTACTTC.

The chain carries TRBV4-1 and TRBJ2-7; 10 bases fit TRBD2. The germline V gene has CDR1 MGHRA and CDR2 YSYEKL. The ends lost 0 bases at V and 2 bases at J; junction bases unmatched: 7. The CDR3 runs 17 residues. The CDR3 DNA reads TGCGCCAGCAGCCAAGATGGGGGGACTAGCGTAGCCTACGAGCAGTACTTC. Protein sequence: CASSQDGGTSVAYEQYF.

A word on this clone: Sequence at one end of the junction differs from germline and may be a read error. The chain's CDR3 is CASLWRGSTGTQYF. The CDR3 DNA reads as TGTGCCAGTCTGTGGCGGGGAAGCACAGGTACGCAGTATTTT. The chain links TRBV28 to TRBJ2-3; possibly TRBD2 for D (6 bases). Germline loops: CDR1 MDHEN, CDR2 SYDVKM. The CDR3 loop spans 14 amino acids.

V and J are TRBV28 and TRBJ2-5; D perhaps matches TRBD2 (6 bases). The V and J ends lost 7 bases and 5 bases respectively, with 20 bases between them. CDR3 length: 15 residues. Germline V gives CDR1 MDHEN, CDR2 SYDVKM. CDR3 region: CASTRHGGVVETQYF. DNA of the CDR3: TGTGCCAGCACCCGCCATGGAGGGGTGGTGGAGACCCAGTACTTC.

The sample holds a few counts of this clone. The rearrangement joins TRBV6-5 to TRBJ2-7; D possibly corresponds to TRBD2 (5 bases). Trimming cost V 0 bases and J 0 bases, with 12 bases left between them. This CDR3 is 16 amino acids long. Germline-derived CDR1 and CDR2 are MNHEY and SVGAGI. As DNA, the CDR3 is TGTGCCAGCAGTTACTCTCAGGTCACTAGCTCCTACGAGCAGTACTTC. Its protein product is CASSYSQVTSSYEQYF.

The rearrangement joins TRBV7-2 to TRBJ2-7, with D possibly TRBD1 on 5 matching bases. V was cut by 2 bases and J by 1 base, with 9 bases left in between. This CDR3 region has 14 residues. Germline-derived CDR1 and CDR2 are SGHTA and FQGNSA. CDR3 coding DNA: TGTGCCAGCAGCTTATATCCAGGGTCCTACGAGCAGTACTTC. Translating it yields CASSLYPGSYEQYF.

The rearrangement uses TRBV6-1 and TRBJ1-5; D is perhaps TRBD1 (5 bases). The CDR3 is 13 residues long. Trimming left V 1 base short and J 5 bases short, with 6 bases between. Germline CDR1 MNHNS, CDR2 SASEGT. The CDR3 spells CASSEVGDQPQHF. The CDR3 DNA sequence: TGTGCCAGCAGTGAAGTAGGGGATCAGCCCCAGCATTTT.

The chain employs TRBV28 and TRBJ1-1, with D perhaps matching TRBD1 (5 bases). Germline V gene data show CDR1 as MDHEN and CDR2 as SYDVKM. V was trimmed by 4 bases and J by 5 bases, leaving 11 bases between them. There are 13 residues in the CDR3. The CDR3 DNA reads TGTGCCAGCAGTTCCTCTACAGGAACTGAAGCTTTCTTT. This sequence encodes CASSSSTGTEAFF.

The J gene is TRBJ2-5, the V gene TRBV7-8; 10 nucleotides line up with TRBD1. Germline V lookup: CDR1 SGHVS, CDR2 FQNEAQ. This CDR3 region has 14 residues. V lost 5 bases to trimming and J lost 4 bases; unmatched junction nucleotides: 4. The CDR3 here is CASSTGQGGETQYF. In DNA, the CDR3 is TGTGCCAGCAGCACAGGACAGGGGGGAGAGACCCAGTACTTC.

The chain combines TRBV15 with TRBJ1-3; D call uncertain. The CDR3 is 16 amino acids. V gave up 5 bases and J gave up 0 bases, with 14 bases separating them. Looked up from germline, CDR1 is LNHNV and CDR2 is YYDKDF (reference sequence). The CDR3 sequence is CATSRLTPSSGNTIYF. The CDR3 region has the DNA TGTGCCACCAGCCGACTTACACCGAGCTCTGGAAACACCATATATTTT.

This chain links TRBV29-1 with TRBJ2-1, with D tentatively TRBD1 (6 bases). The germline V gene encodes CDR1 SQVTM and CDR2 ANQGSEA. Between the trimmed V and J ends, which lost 6 bases and 7 bases, there was a span of 10 bases. This CDR3 has 11 residues. CDR3 nucleotides: TGCAGCGTCCCCAGGGGAAATGAGCAGTTCTTC. This translates into CSVPRGNEQFF.